This TCR beta chain is from a study of blood T cell repertoires in COVID-19. In the study overall: Sample material is recorded as cDNA or gDNA derived from T cells, B-cell-depleted T cells, or PBMCs.

This CDR3 comprises 15 residues. V gave up 2 bases and J gave up 7 bases, with 15 bases separating them. The germline CDR1 and CDR2 sequences are LNHDA and SQIVND (reference sequence). Authors' analysis steps: The assay estimated nucleated cells by amplifying reference gene primers. The table came from immunoSEQ multiplex PCR; TCRdb's copy has only in-frame clones and leaves some out. Clone size and V and J calls were adopted from that table, with D and trimming inferred from the DNA. In the table there are 110,000 to 150,000 clones, 60% to 80% of which are singletons. The sequenced sample consisted of peripheral blood. This clonotype originated in a man aged 45-60 years with active or convalescent COVID-19. The chain couples TRBV19 to TRBJ1-5; D perhaps matches TRBD1 (6 bases). The CDR3 nucleotides are TGTGCCAGTAGTATACAGGGGCCGTTCGACCAGCCCCAGCATTTT. Protein: CASSIQGPFDQPQHF.